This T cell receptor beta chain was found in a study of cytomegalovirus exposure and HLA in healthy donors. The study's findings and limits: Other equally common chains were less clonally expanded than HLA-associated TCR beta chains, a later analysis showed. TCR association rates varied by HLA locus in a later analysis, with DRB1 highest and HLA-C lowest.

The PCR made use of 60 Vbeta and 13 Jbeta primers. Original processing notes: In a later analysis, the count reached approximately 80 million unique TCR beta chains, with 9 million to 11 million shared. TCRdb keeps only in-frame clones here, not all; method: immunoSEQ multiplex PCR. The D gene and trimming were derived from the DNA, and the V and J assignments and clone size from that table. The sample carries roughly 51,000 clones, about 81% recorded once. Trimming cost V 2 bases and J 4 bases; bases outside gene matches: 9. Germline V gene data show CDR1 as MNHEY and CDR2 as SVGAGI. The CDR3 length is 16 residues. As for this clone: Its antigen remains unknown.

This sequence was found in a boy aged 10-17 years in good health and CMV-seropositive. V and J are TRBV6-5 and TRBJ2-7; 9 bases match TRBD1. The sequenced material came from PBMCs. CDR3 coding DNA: TGTGCCAGCAGTTACGGGGCTGCAGACAGGGGGTACGAGCAGTACTTC. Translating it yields CASSYGAADRGYEQYF.